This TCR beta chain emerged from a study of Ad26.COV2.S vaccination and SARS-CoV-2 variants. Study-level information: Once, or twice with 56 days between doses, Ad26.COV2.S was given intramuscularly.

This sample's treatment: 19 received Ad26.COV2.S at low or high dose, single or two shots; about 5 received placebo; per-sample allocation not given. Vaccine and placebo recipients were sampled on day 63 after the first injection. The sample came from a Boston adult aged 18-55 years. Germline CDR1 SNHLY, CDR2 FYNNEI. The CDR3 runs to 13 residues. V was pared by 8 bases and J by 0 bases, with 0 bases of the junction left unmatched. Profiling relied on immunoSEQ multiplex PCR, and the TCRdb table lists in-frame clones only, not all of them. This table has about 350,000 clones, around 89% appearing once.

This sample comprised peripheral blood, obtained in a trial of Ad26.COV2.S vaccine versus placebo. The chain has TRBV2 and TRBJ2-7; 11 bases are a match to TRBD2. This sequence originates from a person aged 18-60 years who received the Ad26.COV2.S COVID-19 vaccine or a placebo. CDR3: CASGLAGSYEQYF. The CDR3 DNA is TGTGCCAGCGGACTAGCGGGCTCCTACGAGCAGTACTTC.